The clone carrying this TCR beta chain was detected a few times. TCRdb re-called the 5' RACE reads through MiXCR, storing one row per CDR3 protein. The table has some 490,000 distinct CDR3 sequences, 15% to 20% seen once. Trimming pared 1 base from V and 2 bases from J, leaving 10 bases between. The CDR3 runs to 14 residues. Per the germline V gene, CDR1 is DFQATT and CDR2 is SNEGSKA (reference sequence). The sample originates from a study of T-cell memory formation after mild COVID-19. The rearrangement joins TRBV20-1 to TRBJ2-3; D may match TRBD1 or TRBD2 (5 bases each). The sequencing sample was made of PBMCs or a T cell subset sorted from them (not recorded which). The origin of this receptor is an adult woman who had mild COVID-19 (a few samples of this study predate the infection). Cell type and time point are not known. Here the CDR3 reads CSARVGPATDTQYF. CDR3 in DNA: TGCAGTGCTAGAGTGGGACCCGCCACAGATACGCAGTATTTT.